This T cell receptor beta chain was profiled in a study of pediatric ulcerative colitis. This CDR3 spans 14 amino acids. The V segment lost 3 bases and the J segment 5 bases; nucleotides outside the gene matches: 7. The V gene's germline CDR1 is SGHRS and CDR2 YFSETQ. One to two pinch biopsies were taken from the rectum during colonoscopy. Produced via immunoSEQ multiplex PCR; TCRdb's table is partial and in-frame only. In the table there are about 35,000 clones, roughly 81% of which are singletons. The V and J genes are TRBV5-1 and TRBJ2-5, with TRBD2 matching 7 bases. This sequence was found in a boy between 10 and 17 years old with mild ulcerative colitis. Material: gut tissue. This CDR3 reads CASSWTSRWETQYF. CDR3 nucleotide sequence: TGCGCCAGCAGCTGGACTAGTAGATGGGAGACCCAGTACTTC.